Each of the 17 T cell receptor beta chains below was sequenced from the same sample in a study of CD4 T cells in relation to SARS-CoV-2 and coronaviruses. TCRdb's table, derived via immunoSEQ multiplex PCR, lists solely in-frame clones and lacks some. This table holds around 20,000 clones, less than 70% found once. No antigens are known for them. The unexposed donors gave CD4+ T cells in 2011-2018, prior to COVID-19. CD4+ T cells were isolated from the cells after more than nine days of culture. Sequenced input: CD4+ T cells from PBMCs, cultured in vitro. The receptors were sampled from a human donor in good health.

The chain has TRBV24-1 and TRBJ2-1; D is possibly TRBD1 or TRBD2 (5 bases each). The V gene lost 4 bases and the J gene lost 5 bases, with 5 bases spanning the gap. The germline CDR1 and CDR2 sequences are KGHDR and SFDVKD. This CDR3 comprises 12 residues. The CDR3 reads CATSEGDNEQFF. The CDR3 DNA is TGTGCCACCAGTGAGGGGGACAATGAGCAGTTCTTC.

This clone was seen a few times. V usage is TRBV7-9 and J usage is TRBJ2-1, with D possibly being TRBD1 or TRBD2 (5 bases each). The length of the CDR3 is 15 residues. With 4 bases removed from V and 2 bases from J, the gap between germline ends came to 12 bases. Germline CDR1 and CDR2: SEHNR and FQNEAQ (reference sequence). This CDR3 reads CASSSTNRPYNEQFF. As DNA, the CDR3 is TGTGCCAGCAGCTCGACTAACAGGCCCTACAATGAGCAGTTCTTC.

The genes are TRBV5-4 and TRBJ2-1, with 14 positions matching TRBD2. CDR1 and CDR2 from the germline V gene are SGHNT and YYREEE (reference sequence). Trimming took 5 bases from V and 8 from J; bases not matched to a gene: 6. CDR3 size: 15 residues. CDR3 in DNA: TGTGCCAGCAGGGGGACTAGCGGGAGTATCGATGAGCAGTTCTTC. It is translated as CASRGTSGSIDEQFF.

The chain has TRBV3-1 (or the pseudogene TRBV3-2) and TRBJ2-5; D possibly uses TRBD1 or TRBD2 (5 bases each). The CDR3 contains 11 residues. Germline lookup yields CDR1 LGHDT and CDR2 YNNKEL (reference sequence). V was cut by 1 base and J by 9 bases, with 6 bases left in between. CDR3 in amino acids: CASSQGGPQYF. In DNA form, the CDR3 reads TGTGCCAGCAGCCAAGGGGGACCCCAGTACTTC.

V is TRBV6-5 and J is TRBJ2-7; D not certain. The CDR3 runs 14 residues. The ends were cut back, 1 base at V and 0 bases at J, with 7 bases in the middle. Germline V lookup: CDR1 MNHEY, CDR2 SVGAGI. CDR3 nucleotide sequence: TGTGCCAGCAGTTACTGGAGAGGCTCCTACGAGCAGTACTTC. The encoded protein is CASSYWRGSYEQYF.

The V gene is TRBV10-3, the J gene TRBJ1-3; D is possibly TRBD1 (5 bases). The CDR3 extends over 13 amino acids. V dropped 8 bases and J dropped 2 bases, with 10 bases sitting between them. The germline gives CDR1 ENHRY, CDR2 SYGVKD. The CDR3 sequence is CAIGGITGNTIYF. The CDR3 DNA reads TGTGCCATCGGGGGGATAACTGGAAACACCATATATTTT.

DNA of the CDR3: TGTGCCAGCAGTACCCTTGATAGTCAAGAGACCCAGTACTTC. Translating it yields CASSTLDSQETQYF. V is TRBV6-5 and J is TRBJ2-5; D remains unclear. The V gene's germline CDR1 is MNHEY and CDR2 SVGAGI. The ends were cut back, 5 bases at V and 2 bases at J, with 12 bases in the middle. The CDR3 is 14 amino acids.

In this sample, this clone turned up a few times. This chain links TRBV7-2 with TRBJ2-5; D gene unclear. Germline CDR1 SGHTA, CDR2 FQGNSA. V lost 5 bases, J lost 2 bases, and 9 bases lay in between. This CDR3 spans 13 amino acids. The CDR3 region is CASSAEVQETQYF. The CDR3 DNA reads as TGTGCCAGCAGCGCGGAAGTTCAAGAGACCCAGTACTTC.

V and J are TRBV7-8 and TRBJ1-3; perhaps TRBD1 as D (5 bases). V lost 5 bases to trimming and J lost 4 bases, with 12 bases between them. Germline V gene sequence: CDR1 SGHVS, CDR2 FQNEAQ. The CDR3 contains 14 residues. The chain's CDR3 is CASSRGVLGNTIYF. Written as DNA, the CDR3 is TGTGCCAGCAGCCGAGGGGTACTGGGAAACACCATATATTTT.

The rearrangement uses TRBV6-5 and TRBJ2-7; 10 bases match TRBD1. This CDR3 comprises 15 residues. Germline V gives CDR1 MNHEY, CDR2 SVGAGI. The V segment lost 6 bases and the J segment 4 bases; nucleotides outside the gene matches: 9. As DNA, the CDR3 is TGTGCCAGCAGGCCTGGACAGGGGGACGTTTACGAGCAGTACTTC. Translated: CASRPGQGDVYEQYF.

The chain joins TRBV3-1 (or the pseudogene TRBV3-2) to TRBJ2-3, with TRBD2 matching over 7 bases. Germline values: CDR1 LGHDT, CDR2 YNNKEL (reference sequence). The ends lost 4 bases at V and 3 bases at J; junction bases unmatched: 7. CDR3 size: 15 residues. The CDR3 here is CASSPVRGRTDTQYF. The CDR3 DNA sequence: TGTGCCAGCAGCCCCGTGCGGGGGAGGACAGATACGCAGTATTTT.

The chain carries TRBV2 and TRBJ1-2; no firm D call. The CDR3 sequence is 12 residues long. Germline assignment: CDR1 SNHLY and CDR2 FYNNEI. V was clipped by 5 bases and J by 4 bases, with 8 bases between them. This CDR3 reads CASSPRSYGYTF. The CDR3 region has the DNA TGTGCCAGCAGTCCCAGGAGCTATGGCTACACCTTC.

CDR3 DNA: TGCGCCAGCAGCTTGGACGTGGGTCCCTACAATGAGCAGTTCTTC. Encoded protein: CASSLDVGPYNEQFF. V gene TRBV5-1 combines with J gene TRBJ2-1, with D unclear. Deletions cut 0 bases from V and 2 bases from J, with 9 bases between. The CDR3 totals 15 residues. Looked up from germline, CDR1 is SGHRS and CDR2 is YFSETQ.

The J gene is TRBJ1-6, the V gene TRBV28; 8 nucleotides line up with TRBD1. Germline CDR1 MDHEN, CDR2 SYDVKM. The CDR3 length is 17 residues. V lost 6 bases to trimming and J lost 4 bases; unmatched junction nucleotides: 11. CDR3 in DNA: TGTGCCAGCAGCACTTCCACAGGGGGACTTTATAATTCACCCCTCCACTTT. It is translated as CASSTSTGGLYNSPLHF.

The rearrangement links TRBV5-6 to TRBJ2-2; the match to TRBD2 covers 8 bases. The CDR3 consists of 15 residues. The ends lost 6 bases at V and 1 base at J; junction bases unmatched: 5. Germline assignment: CDR1 SGHDT and CDR2 YYEEEE. The CDR3 nucleotides read TGTGCCAGCATCTCGGGGGGGGTGAACACCGGGGAGCTGTTTTTT. This translates into CASISGGVNTGELFF.

The chain joins TRBV25-1 to TRBJ1-3; D gene uncertain. CDR1 is MGHDK, CDR2 SYGVNS, per germline. This CDR3 has 14 residues. Trimming took 4 bases from V and 3 from J, leaving 10 bases between them. The CDR3 sequence is CASSARESGNTIYF. CDR3 nucleotides: TGTGCCAGCAGTGCTAGGGAAAGTGGAAACACCATATATTTT.

This sequence joins TRBV28 and TRBJ1-5, with 10 nucleotides matching TRBD1. J was trimmed by 4 bases and V by 6 bases; bases with no gene match: 6. This CDR3 has 15 residues. The germline CDR1 and CDR2 sequences are MDHEN and SYDVKM. The CDR3 loop is CASSPWTGGNQPQHF. For the CDR3, the DNA is TGTGCCAGCAGCCCCTGGACAGGGGGAAATCAGCCCCAGCATTTT.